The 27 T cell receptor beta chains listed next were all sequenced from one sample in a study of blood T cell repertoires in COVID-19. Measured with immunoSEQ multiplex PCR; TCRdb has only the in-frame clones, and not every one. The repertoire has approximately 52,000 clones, roughly 89% of them found once; the top ten carry under 5%. Material for sequencing was peripheral blood. These receptors all stem from a man between 60 and 75 years old with active COVID-19.

This clone showed up just once. The CDR3 DNA is TGCGCCAGCAGCTTGGTGGCCCGCCCTAATGAGCAGTTCTTC. This codes for CASSLVARPNEQFF. This chain uses TRBV5-1 with TRBJ2-1; D gene unclear. CDR3 size: 14 residues. Germline V gene lookup returns CDR1 SGHRS and CDR2 YFSETQ. V lost 0 bases and J 7 bases, leaving 11 bases between the germline ends.

This chain's CDR3 is CASKGDWSTDTQYF. The CDR3 DNA sequence: TGTGCCAGCAAAGGGGATTGGAGCACAGATACGCAGTATTTT. The genes are TRBV2 and TRBJ2-3, with D perhaps matching TRBD1 (5 bases). The CDR3 is 14 amino acids. Per germline, CDR1 SNHLY and CDR2 FYNNEI. Trimming took off 7 bases at V and 0 bases at J, with 11 bases between the two ends.

This chain uses TRBV7-8 with TRBJ2-3; D ambiguous. From germline, CDR1 is SGHVS and CDR2 FQNEAQ. The CDR3 sequence is 15 residues long. Trimming took 1 base from V and 0 from J, leaving 8 bases between them. The CDR3: CASSLGSSSTDTQYF. For the CDR3, the DNA is TGTGCCAGCAGCTTAGGGAGTTCTAGCACAGATACGCAGTATTTT.

This clone was seen just once. This chain links TRBV2 with TRBJ2-4, with a weak D call TRBD1 (6 bases). The CDR3 runs 16 residues. V was pared by 6 bases and J by 0 bases, with 15 bases between. From germline, CDR1 is SNHLY and CDR2 FYNNEI. CDR3 DNA sequence: TGTGCCAGCAGGAGAGGGGGAGAAGTAGCCAAAAACATTCAGTACTTC. It encodes CASRRGGEVAKNIQYF.

The CDR3 here is CASSPFGTGNTIYF. DNA for the CDR3: TGTGCCAGCAGCCCCTTCGGGACTGGAAACACCATATATTTT. V and J are TRBV9 and TRBJ1-3; D is unclear. V lost 4 bases to trimming and J lost 2 bases, with 10 bases between them. Germline V CDR1 and CDR2: SGDLS, YYNGEE. This CDR3 has 14 residues.

The chain uses TRBV6-5 and TRBJ2-7; TRBD1 aligns across 7 bases. Germline V lookup: CDR1 MNHEY, CDR2 SVGAGI. After removal of 6 bases from V and 0 bases from J, the junction contained 8 bases not matched to a gene. This CDR3 spans 15 amino acids. The CDR3 region has the DNA TGTGCCAGCAGGATGGGGGACAGAGCCTCCTACGAGCAGTACTTC. Translating it yields CASRMGDRASYEQYF.

This clone has only a few counts. The gene calls are TRBV12-3 or TRBV12-4 and TRBJ2-7; D is unclear. V lost 6 bases and J 3 bases, leaving 6 bases between the germline ends. The CDR3 covers 11 residues. The CDR3 here is CASSMFYEQYF. The CDR3 bases are TGTGCCAGCAGCATGTTCTACGAGCAGTACTTC.

The chain links TRBV5-1 to TRBJ2-7; 7 bases match TRBD1. The V gene's germline CDR1 is SGHRS and CDR2 YFSETQ. The CDR3 sequence is 16 residues long. V lost 6 bases to trimming and J lost 5 bases; unmatched junction nucleotides: 17. CDR3 nucleotide sequence: TGCGCCAGCACCACCCTCCCAGGGGGAAGGGAAAACGAGCAGTACTTC. This gives the protein CASTTLPGGRENEQYF.

In this sample, this clone turned up once. V is TRBV3-1 (or the pseudogene TRBV3-2) and J is TRBJ1-1; D not resolved. In germline, CDR1 is LGHDT, CDR2 YNNKEL (reference sequence). Trimming cost V 0 bases and J 3 bases, with 14 bases left between them. The CDR3 consists of 16 residues. The CDR3 nucleotides read TGTGCCAGCAGCCAAGATTTGGGGAGGAGAGACACTGAAGCTTTCTTT. Its translation is CASSQDLGRRDTEAFF.

The gene calls are TRBV5-4 and TRBJ2-2; 15 bases are a match to TRBD2. CDR3 length: 16 amino acids. The V segment lost 3 bases and the J segment 6 bases; nucleotides outside the gene matches: 3. Looked up from germline, CDR1 is SGHNT and CDR2 is YYREEE (reference sequence). CDR3 DNA sequence: TGTGCCAGCAGCTCCGGGACTAGCGGGAGGTCCGGGGAGCTGTTTTTT. Its protein is CASSSGTSGRSGELFF.

V usage is TRBV28 and J usage is TRBJ1-5; D is unresolved. The CDR3 covers 16 residues. V was pared by 6 bases and J by 2 bases, with 17 bases between. Germline V gene lookup returns CDR1 MDHEN and CDR2 SYDVKM. Here the CDR3 DNA reads TGTGCCAGCAGCGTGGCGGGTCGGGGAGGCAATCAGCCCCAGCATTTT. Translation gives CASSVAGRGGNQPQHF.

The chain links TRBV4-2 to TRBJ2-1; TRBD1 is a possible D gene (5 bases). Per germline, CDR1 LGHNA and CDR2 YNFKEQ. CDR3 length: 15 residues. The V end lost 0 bases, the J end lost 6 bases, and 12 bases lay between the germline ends. CDR3 residues: CASSQDLGRVNEQFF. For the CDR3, the DNA is TGTGCCAGCAGCCAAGATCTCGGCAGGGTCAATGAGCAGTTCTTC.

Only one count was recorded for this clone. J is TRBJ2-5 and V is TRBV27, with 9 bases aligning to TRBD2. Losses at the gene ends were 5 bases for V and 5 bases for J; bases not matched to a gene: 6. The CDR3 is made up of 14 amino acids. Germline assignment: CDR1 MNHEY and CDR2 SMNVEV (reference sequence). As DNA, the CDR3 is TGTGCCAGCAGTCCGGGGACTAGCATGGAGACCCAGTACTTC. Its protein product is CASSPGTSMETQYF.

This chain uses TRBV27 with TRBJ1-1; a possible D gene is TRBD1 (5 bases). Germline-derived CDR1 and CDR2 are MNHEY and SMNVEV (reference sequence). The CDR3 runs 15 residues. V was trimmed by 2 bases and J by 7 bases, leaving 17 bases between them. CDR3 protein: CASSLRGQGQGEAFF. The CDR3 nucleotides read TGTGCCAGCAGTTTACGTGGTCAGGGTCAGGGTGAAGCTTTCTTT.

The chain links TRBV28 to TRBJ1-1; D call uncertain. The CDR3 extends over 15 amino acids. The V end lost 6 bases, the J end lost 6 bases, and 20 bases lay between the germline ends. The germline CDR1 and CDR2 sequences are MDHEN and SYDVKM. The CDR3 here is CASSFSDPGRAEAFF. The CDR3 DNA follows: TGTGCCAGCAGCTTTTCCGACCCGGGAAGAGCTGAAGCTTTCTTT.

The CDR3 region has the DNA TGTGCCAGCAGTTTAGCCGGGTCAGATACGCAGTATTTT. Translation gives CASSLAGSDTQYF. This chain joins TRBV27 and TRBJ2-3; D gene unclear. Trimming pared 2 bases from V and 4 bases from J, leaving 7 bases between. The germline CDR1 and CDR2 sequences are MNHEY and SMNVEV (reference sequence). The CDR3 totals 13 residues.

V gene TRBV7-3 combines with J gene TRBJ1-2; the match to TRBD1 covers 10 bases. Germline assignment: CDR1 SGHTA and CDR2 FQGTGA. The trim removed 4 bases at V and 5 bases at J, leaving 1 base unmatched. The CDR3 length is 13 residues. CDR3 region: CASSSGQGYGYTF. The CDR3 nucleotides read TGTGCCAGCAGCTCGGGACAGGGGTATGGCTACACCTTC.

This clone has just a few counts. The chain combines TRBV7-7 with TRBJ2-5; TRBD2 is a possible D gene (6 bases). The CDR3 length is 15 residues. CDR1 and CDR2 from the germline V gene are SSHAT and FNYEAQ (reference sequence). V lost 1 base, J lost 0 bases, and 9 bases lay in between. CDR3 loop: CASSLGWGDQETQYF. CDR3 nucleotides: TGTGCCAGCAGCTTAGGGTGGGGGGACCAAGAGACCCAGTACTTC.

This rearrangement joins TRBV7-3 to TRBJ2-3; TRBD2 is a possible D gene (5 bases). This CDR3 has 15 residues. V shed 0 bases and J shed 4 bases, with 11 bases lying between them. Germline V gene sequence: CDR1 SGHTA, CDR2 FQGTGA. CDR3 DNA: TGTGCCAGCAGCTTAACTCGAGGGATATCAGATACGCAGTATTTT. It yields the protein CASSLTRGISDTQYF. The variable domain in full, completed from reference TRBV7-3 and TRBJ2-3, reads GAGVSQTPSNKVTEKGKYVELRCDPISGHTALYWYRQSLGQGPEFLIYFQGTGAADDSGLPNDRFFAVRPEGSVSTLKIQRTERGDSAVYLCASSLTRGISDTQYFGPGTRLTVL.

The chain recombines TRBV28 with TRBJ2-3; 13 positions agree with TRBD2. V dropped 2 bases and J dropped 2; count of bases not matched to a gene: 13. This CDR3 is 20 amino acids long. CDR1 is MDHEN, CDR2 SYDVKM, per germline. The CDR3: CASSLGLAGVLLLDTDTQYF. CDR3 DNA: TGTGCCAGCAGTTTAGGACTAGCGGGAGTCCTACTTCTAGACACAGATACGCAGTATTTT.

This clone was seen only once. CDR3 coding DNA: TGTGCCAGCGCCTCAGGCACTGAAGCTTTCTTT. Its translation is CASASGTEAFF. The chain is built from TRBV11-2 and TRBJ1-1; D not certain. The V and J ends lost 8 bases and 4 bases respectively, with 8 bases between them. Germline V lookup: CDR1 SGHAT, CDR2 FQNNGV. The CDR3 loop spans 11 amino acids.

The V call is TRBV2, the J call TRBJ1-5; D not resolved. Germline V gene lookup returns CDR1 SNHLY and CDR2 FYNNEI. This CDR3 has 13 amino acids. V was clipped by 8 bases and J by 6 bases, with 14 bases between them. CDR3 residues: CASGQEEGQPQHF. Here the CDR3 DNA reads TGTGCCAGCGGCCAGGAGGAAGGTCAGCCCCAGCATTTT.

This clone was seen a single time. This chain links TRBV28 with TRBJ2-3; D is perhaps TRBD2 (5 bases). Looked up from germline, CDR1 is MDHEN and CDR2 is SYDVKM. The CDR3 runs to 16 residues. Trimming removed 4 bases from V and 6 bases from J, with 20 bases in between. The CDR3 sequence: CASSSPRLVGADTQYF. The CDR3 DNA reads as TGTGCCAGCAGTTCACCCCGTCTGGTGGGAGCCGATACGCAGTATTTT.

The chain recombines TRBV6-5 with TRBJ1-3, with 9 bases lining up with TRBD1. The CDR3 consists of 15 residues. Unmatched junction bases numbered 5, after V lost 7 bases and J lost 1 base. Germline V gives CDR1 MNHEY, CDR2 SVGAGI. The CDR3: CASNRGQGSGNTIYF. The CDR3 bases are TGTGCCAGCAACCGGGGACAGGGTTCTGGAAACACCATATATTTT.

The chain combines TRBV28 with TRBJ1-6; weak D call: TRBD1 (6 bases). CDR1 is MDHEN, CDR2 SYDVKM, per germline. The CDR3 runs to 15 residues. V was trimmed by 6 bases and J by 6 bases, leaving 15 bases between them. Here the CDR3 DNA reads TGTGCCAGCAGGCCAGGGGTCCGGGGTAATTCACCCCTCCACTTT. As protein: CASRPGVRGNSPLHF.

Turning to this clone: The same CDR3 can be traced to other DNA sequences in this sample. The gene calls are TRBV12-3 or TRBV12-4 and TRBJ2-5, with a tentative D call TRBD2 (5 bases). There are 13 residues in the CDR3. Trimming removed 5 bases at V and 2 bases at J, with 9 bases between. The CDR3 protein is CASSPGLQETQYF. The DNA for the CDR3 is TGTGCCAGCAGTCCAGGACTTCAAGAGACCCAGTACTTC.

The chain joins TRBV6-5 to TRBJ1-5, with D possibly TRBD1 on 6 matching bases. Germline V CDR1 and CDR2: MNHEY, SVGAGI. Trimming left V 6 bases short and J 4 bases short, with 10 bases between. The CDR3 length is 13 residues. The CDR3 DNA follows: TGTGCCAGCAGCGGACAGCAGAATCAGCCCCAGCATTTT. Protein: CASSGQQNQPQHF.